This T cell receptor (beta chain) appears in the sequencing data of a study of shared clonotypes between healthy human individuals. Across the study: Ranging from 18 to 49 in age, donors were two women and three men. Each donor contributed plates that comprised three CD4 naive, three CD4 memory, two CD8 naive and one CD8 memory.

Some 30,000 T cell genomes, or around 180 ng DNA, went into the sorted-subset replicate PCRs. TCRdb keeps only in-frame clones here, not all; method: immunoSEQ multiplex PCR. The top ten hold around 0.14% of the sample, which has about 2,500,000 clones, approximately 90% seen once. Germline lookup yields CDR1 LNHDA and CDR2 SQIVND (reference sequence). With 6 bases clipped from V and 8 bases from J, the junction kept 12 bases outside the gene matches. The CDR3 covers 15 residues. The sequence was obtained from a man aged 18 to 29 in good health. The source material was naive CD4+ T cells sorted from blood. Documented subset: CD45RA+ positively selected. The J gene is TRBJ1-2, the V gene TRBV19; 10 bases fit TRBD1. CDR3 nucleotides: TGTGCCAGTAGCCCCAAGGGACAGGGGATTGGGGGCTACACCTTC. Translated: CASSPKGQGIGGYTF.